Listed below are T cell receptor beta chains from one sample, sequenced in a study of human T cells and chemical hapten exposure. One entry per CDR3 protein results from TCRdb running MiXCR on the RACE reads. There are roughly 100,000 distinct CDR3 sequences in the sample; about 34% occur only once, and less than 3% lies in the top ten. This specimen was whole blood, taken in connection with sensitization to the hapten diphenylcyclopropenone (DPC). The receptors stem from a man aged 35 to 55 with alopecia areata. Some clones in this sample may be carry-over from other donors' samples. Each CDR3 is given with its conserved first and last residue. The order of the fields is D gene, V gene, clone size, J gene, CDR3 DNA, CDR3 protein. A D gene is named only where the DNA matches it firmly. Expanded clones get a size class; other rows say once, few or many, or leave the size out.

TRBD2,TRBV5-1,-,TRBJ2-4,TGCGCCAGCAGCTCAGGACTAGCGGGGCCTGAAAACATTCAGTACTTC,CASSSGLAGPENIQYF
-,TRBV12-3/TRBV12-4,many,TRBJ2-7,TGTGCCAGCAGTTTACGGTCTGTAACCTACGAGCAGTACTTC,CASSLRSVTYEQYF
-,TRBV30,-,TRBJ2-5,TGTGCCTGGAGTGGACGGGACACCCAGTACTTC,CAWSGRDTQYF
-,TRBV20-1,few,TRBJ2-5,TGCAGTGCCTCTTCCGGCCCAAGCCGTCAAGAGACCCAGTACTTC,CSASSGPSRQETQYF
TRBD2,TRBV30,-,TRBJ2-1,TGTGCCGGAGGGACTAGCGGAAACTACAATGAGCAGTTCTTC,CAGGTSGNYNEQFF
-,TRBV5-1,few,TRBJ2-5,TGCGCCAGCAGCAATCCCAGCAACCAAGAGACCCAGTACTTC,CASSNPSNQETQYF
-,TRBV28,-,TRBJ2-7,TGTGCCAGCAGTTTAATCGGCCCGGGGCACCACGAGCAGTACTTC,CASSLIGPGHHEQYF
TRBD1,TRBV5-1,-,TRBJ1-4,TGCGCCAGCAGCTTGGATAGCAGGACAGGGGCGGATAATGAAAAACTGTTTTTT,CASSLDSRTGADNEKLFF
TRBD1,TRBV29-1,few,TRBJ2-7,TGCAGCGTTGGTGATAGGGGGACAGGGGGCCACGAGCAGTACTTC,CSVGDRGTGGHEQYF
-,TRBV3-1,-,TRBJ1-2,TGTGCCAGCAGCCCATTCATTTGGGGGCGAGGAAACTATGGCTACACCTTC,CASSPFIWGRGNYGYTF
TRBD2,TRBV6-5,-,TRBJ2-1,TGTGCCAGCAGTTACCCCGGCGGGGGGAGCTCCTACAATGAGCAGTTCTTC,CASSYPGGGSSYNEQFF
-,TRBV12-3/TRBV12-4,-,TRBJ2-3,TGTGCCAGCAGTTCTGCTAGCACAGATACGCAGTATTTT,CASSSASTDTQYF
-,TRBV3-1,-,TRBJ1-1,TGTGCCAGCAGCCAAGTGGGGGCATGGACTGAAGCTTTCTTT,CASSQVGAWTEAFF
-,TRBV12-3/TRBV12-4,-,TRBJ1-1,TGTGCCAGCAGTTTAAATATCGGCGGGGGAACTGAAGCTTTCTTT,CASSLNIGGGTEAFF
TRBD2,TRBV7-2,-,TRBJ2-5,TGTGCCAGCAGCTTAGATGCAGCGGGAGGGCAAGAGACCCAGTACTTC,CASSLDAAGGQETQYF